These 23 T cell receptor beta chains were all obtained from the same sample, sequenced in a study of cytomegalovirus exposure and HLA in healthy donors. The primer mix had 60 Vbeta and 13 Jbeta primers. Assay used: immunoSEQ multiplex PCR; TCRdb lists only in-frame clones, some missing. The sample records tens of thousands of clones, roughly 73% being singletons. The sequenced material came from PBMCs. Receptors were obtained from a woman aged 35 to 49 in good health and CMV-seropositive.

The CDR3 DNA is TGCGCCAGCAGTGGGACTAGCGGGGGCGAGCAGTACTTC. Amino acids: CASSGTSGGEQYF. The V and J genes are TRBV10-1 and TRBJ2-7; TRBD2 agrees at 13 bases. CDR3 length: 13 residues. V trimming: 4 bases; J trimming: 6 bases; junction bases outside the gene matches: 0. Germline V gene sequence: CDR1 WNHNN, CDR2 SYGVQD (reference sequence).

The gene calls are TRBV7-8 and TRBJ1-2; TRBD1 agrees at 7 bases. With 5 bases clipped from V and 0 bases from J, the junction kept 3 bases outside the gene matches. There are 14 residues in the CDR3. In germline, CDR1 is SGHVS, CDR2 FQNEAQ. The CDR3 spells CASSQTGSNYGYTF. CDR3 bases: TGTGCCAGCAGCCAGACAGGGTCTAACTATGGCTACACCTTC.

This clone was picked up a small number of times. The chain recombines TRBV28 with TRBJ2-7; D unresolved. The ends were cut back, 5 bases at V and 2 bases at J, with 16 bases in the middle. The CDR3 extends over 15 amino acids. Germline V gene data show CDR1 as MDHEN and CDR2 as SYDVKM. CDR3 loop: CASSPLTRPTYEQYF. The CDR3 DNA reads TGTGCCAGCAGTCCACTGACGAGGCCCACCTACGAGCAGTACTTC.

This chain joins TRBV5-5 and TRBJ1-1; D unclear. CDR1 and CDR2 (germline): SGHKS, YYEKEE (reference sequence). Trimming shortened V by 4 bases and J by 4 bases, and 17 bases separated the two germline ends. This CDR3 has 15 amino acids. CDR3 nucleotides: TGTGCCAGCAGCCCCTCGGAGGGCGTGGGCACTGAAGCTTTCTTT. This gives the protein CASSPSEGVGTEAFF.

The genes are TRBV19 and TRBJ1-5; 7 positions match TRBD1. Trimming took 7 bases from V and 3 from J; bases not matched to a gene: 15. Germline V gene data show CDR1 as LNHDA and CDR2 as SQIVND (reference sequence). This CDR3 has 17 amino acids. CDR3 sequence: CASTTTPRDSSNQPQHF. CDR3 bases: TGTGCCAGTACCACTACCCCTAGGGACAGCTCCAATCAGCCCCAGCATTTT.

The chain has TRBV4-3 and TRBJ2-2, with D possibly being TRBD1 (6 bases). V lost 3 bases, J lost 1 base, and 12 bases lay in between. This CDR3 spans 16 amino acids. Germline CDR1 reads LGHNA; CDR2 reads YSLEER. The CDR3, as DNA: TGCGCCAGCAGCCACATAGGGGGTCGGAACACCGGGGAGCTGTTTTTT. It specifies CASSHIGGRNTGELFF.

The genes are TRBV2 and TRBJ2-7; 7 nucleotides agree with TRBD2. V was pared by 3 bases and J by 0 bases, with 5 bases of the junction left unmatched. Looked up from germline, CDR1 is SNHLY and CDR2 is FYNNEI. The CDR3 contains 15 residues. The CDR3 DNA is TGTGCCAGCAGTGAGGGGCGGGGGACCTCCTACGAGCAGTACTTC. It translates to CASSEGRGTSYEQYF.

The chain carries TRBV7-7 and TRBJ2-2, with D perhaps TRBD2 (6 bases). The germline V gene has CDR1 SSHAT and CDR2 FNYEAQ (reference sequence). CDR3 size: 16 residues. Deletions cut 0 bases from V and 3 bases from J, with 11 bases between. The CDR3 here is CASSLASGIYTGELFF. The CDR3 DNA follows: TGTGCCAGCAGCTTAGCTAGCGGAATTTACACCGGGGAGCTGTTTTTT. Based on the CDR3 plus reference TRBV7-7 and TRBJ2-2, the full variable domain is GAGVSQSPRYKVTKRGQDVTLRCDPISSHATLYWYQQALGQGPEFLTYFNYEAQPDKSGLPSDRFSAERPEGSISTLTIQRTEQRDSAMYRCASSLASGIYTGELFFGEGSRLTVL.

In its sample, this clone was seen a few times. CDR3 sequence: CASSLQGNQPQHF. The CDR3 bases are TGTGCCAGCAGCCTTCAGGGTAATCAGCCCCAGCATTTT. The V gene is TRBV7-9, the J gene TRBJ1-5; the D gene is possibly TRBD1 (5 bases). There are 13 residues in the CDR3. V lost 5 bases and J 4 bases, leaving 9 bases between the germline ends. Germline-derived CDR1 and CDR2 are SEHNR and FQNEAQ (reference sequence).

The chain has TRBV5-5 and TRBJ1-1, with 9 bases matching TRBD1. This CDR3 comprises 17 residues. Trimming removed 4 bases from V and 3 bases from J; junction bases left unmatched: 13. CDR1 SGHKS and CDR2 YYEKEE come from the germline V gene (reference sequence). The CDR3 nucleotides read TGTGCCAGCAGCCCGACCCAACAGGGGGCAGGGGACACTGAAGCTTTCTTT. It translates to CASSPTQQGAGDTEAFF. The whole variable domain, remainder taken from reference TRBV5-5 and TRBJ1-1, is DAGVTQSPTHLIKTRGQQVTLRCSPISGHKSVSWYQQVLGQGPQFIFQYYEKEERGRGNFPDRFSARQFPNYSSELNVNALLLGDSALYLCASSPTQQGAGDTEAFFGQGTRLTVV.

The CDR3 DNA reads as TGTGCCAGCAGAATCACCCCCGGGATCGGCACTGAAGCTTTCTTT. This translates into CASRITPGIGTEAFF. V and J are TRBV27 and TRBJ1-1; D not resolved. V was pared by 6 bases and J by 4 bases, with 18 bases between. The CDR3 has 15 amino acids. Per the germline V gene, CDR1 is MNHEY and CDR2 is SMNVEV (reference sequence).

The chain has TRBV5-1 and TRBJ2-5, with D possibly matching TRBD1 (5 bases). Trimming pared 4 bases from V and 1 base from J, leaving 11 bases between. There are 14 residues in the CDR3. CDR1 is SGHRS, CDR2 YFSETQ, per germline. In nucleotides, the CDR3 is TGCGCCAGCAGCCTTAGACAGAGCCAAGAGACCCAGTACTTC. The encoded protein is CASSLRQSQETQYF.

This chain links TRBV6-1 with TRBJ1-3; no clear D gene. This CDR3 comprises 14 residues. CDR1 is MNHNS and CDR2 is SASEGT in the germline V gene. Deletions cut 5 bases from V and 4 bases from J, with 12 bases between. The CDR3 loop reads CASSPRNVGNTIYF. CDR3 sequence (DNA): TGTGCCAGCAGTCCTAGGAACGTCGGAAACACCATATATTTT.

V is TRBV6-1 and J is TRBJ1-1, with TRBD1 identical over 8 bases. Germline V CDR1 and CDR2: MNHNS, SASEGT. This CDR3 is built from 17 residues. V was pared by 3 bases and J by 2 bases, with 11 bases of the junction left unmatched. In nucleotides, the CDR3 is TGTGCCAGCAGTGATGGACAGGGATCATATCAAAACACTGAAGCTTTCTTT. It is translated as CASSDGQGSYQNTEAFF.

The J gene is TRBJ1-1, the V gene TRBV29-1; D may be TRBD1 (6 bases). The CDR3 is 14 residues long. CDR1 is SQVTM, CDR2 ANQGSEA, per germline. V was pared by 8 bases and J by 1 base, with 17 bases between. This chain's CDR3 is CSSWETGENTEAFF. As DNA, the CDR3 is TGCAGCTCCTGGGAGACAGGTGAGAACACTGAAGCTTTCTTT. Drawing the rest from reference TRBV29-1 and TRBJ1-1, the complete variable domain is SAVISQKPSRDICQRGTSLTIQCQVDSQVTMMFWYRQQPGQSLTLIATANQGSEATYESGFVIDKFPISRPNLTFSTLTVSNMSPEDSSIYLCSSWETGENTEAFFGQGTRLTVV.

This clone has just a few counts. The chain carries TRBV11-3 and TRBJ2-2; 9 bases match TRBD1. Per germline, CDR1 SGHNT and CDR2 YENEEA. After removal of 5 bases from V and 4 bases from J, the junction contained 5 bases not matched to a gene. This CDR3 has 15 amino acids. DNA of the CDR3: TGTGCCAGCAGCCTAGGGACAGGGATCACCGGGGAGCTGTTTTTT. This gives the protein CASSLGTGITGELFF.

This clone was found a few times. The chain employs TRBV7-9 and TRBJ2-3; TRBD2 aligns across 8 bases. CDR1 and CDR2 from the germline V gene are SEHNR and FQNEAQ (reference sequence). This CDR3 has 14 residues. V dropped 5 bases and J dropped 5; count of bases not matched to a gene: 6. Here the CDR3 reads CASSLSGAEDTQYF. DNA of the CDR3: TGTGCCAGCAGCCTTAGCGGGGCGGAAGATACGCAGTATTTT.

This CDR3 reads CASKVEARATYGYTF. For the CDR3, the DNA is TGTGCCAGCAAGGTCGAGGCCAGAGCAACCTATGGCTACACCTTC. This sequence joins TRBV6-5 and TRBJ1-2; D ambiguous. From germline, CDR1 is MNHEY and CDR2 SVGAGI. The ends were cut back, 7 bases at V and 4 bases at J, with 19 bases in the middle. CDR3 size: 15 residues.

This chain connects TRBV7-9 to TRBJ2-3, with 10 bases that match TRBD1. This CDR3 is built from 16 residues. Germline V gene lookup returns CDR1 SEHNR and CDR2 FQNEAQ (reference sequence). The V gene end was trimmed by 5 bases and the J gene end by 2 bases; junction bases not matched to a gene: 7. CDR3: CASSPTDRGYTDTQYF. The CDR3 DNA follows: TGTGCCAGCAGCCCGACGGACAGGGGGTACACAGATACGCAGTATTTT.

The rearrangement uses TRBV6-6 and TRBJ1-2; D is perhaps TRBD1 (5 bases). Germline CDR1 reads MNHNY; CDR2 reads SVGAGI (reference sequence). CDR3 size: 14 residues. V was shortened by 2 bases and J by 3 bases, with 10 bases between the two germline ends. For the CDR3, the DNA is TGTGCCAGCAGTTACGTGGGGCTGTACTATGGCTACACCTTC. Translating gives CASSYVGLYYGYTF.

The chain joins TRBV19 to TRBJ1-4; TRBD1 matches 9 bases. The V gene's germline CDR1 is LNHDA and CDR2 SQIVND (reference sequence). The CDR3 is 16 amino acids. V was pared by 7 bases and J by 7 bases, with 13 bases of the junction left unmatched. CDR3 in amino acids: CASMADVGTGREKLFF. The CDR3 DNA sequence: TGTGCCAGTATGGCCGATGTCGGGACAGGGCGTGAAAAACTGTTTTTT.

CDR3 in DNA: TGTGCCAGCAGACTTGACAGTCTATGGAATCAGCCCCAGCATTTT. It encodes CASRLDSLWNQPQHF. The V and J genes are TRBV28 and TRBJ1-5, with a weak D call TRBD1 (5 bases). The CDR3 has 15 amino acids. The germline V gene has CDR1 MDHEN and CDR2 SYDVKM. Trimming left V 6 bases short and J 4 bases short, with 16 bases between.

The sample holds a few counts of this clone. The chain employs TRBV6-4 and TRBJ2-3, with D perhaps matching TRBD2 (7 bases). The length of the CDR3 is 14 residues. The V and J ends lost 5 bases and 6 bases respectively, with 15 bases between them. Germline lookup yields CDR1 MRHNA and CDR2 SNTAGT. The CDR3: CASSKGAGADTQYF. CDR3 DNA: TGTGCCAGCAGTAAGGGCGCGGGGGCTGATACGCAGTATTTT.